This T cell receptor beta chain was recovered during a study of post-analysis software for immune sequencing data. Regarding the study as a whole: TRBV segments more frequent in patients than in controls numbered five and included TRBV5-6, TRBV5-1 and TRBV20-1.

In the case of this clonotype: Its antigen is undetermined.

cDNA libraries of TCR beta carried unique molecular identifiers. TCRdb fed the PCR reads into MiXCR, producing one record per CDR3 protein. Among 400,000 to 500,000 distinct CDR3 sequences listed, more than 30% were seen once. The CDR3 length is 16 residues. J gave up 3 bases and V 1 base, and 8 bases lay outside the gene matches. From germline, CDR1 is SGHRS and CDR2 YFSETQ. Source material: blood. The sequence came from a girl aged 2 to 10 with multiple sclerosis. V is TRBV5-1 and J is TRBJ2-3, with 7 bases identical to TRBD2. The CDR3 here is CASSLMRESRTDTQYF. The CDR3 region has the DNA TGCGCCAGCAGCTTGATGCGGGAGAGTCGTACAGATACGCAGTATTTT.